Each of the 22 T cell receptor beta chains below was sequenced from the same sample in a study of blood T cells in healthy people across ages. With a J-beta primer mix and a sample-barcoded 5' primer, a second PCR ran about 7 to 12 cycles. TCRdb reprocessed the 5' RACE reads with MiXCR, giving one entry per CDR3 protein. The repertoire has about 780,000 distinct CDR3 sequences, about 59% of them found once; the top ten carry 28%. Sequencing was performed on blood. These TCRs come from a man aged 25 to 45 in good health.

The chain recombines TRBV14 with TRBJ2-5; TRBD2 matches 10 bases. J gave up 5 bases and V 2 bases, and 8 bases lay outside the gene matches. The length of the CDR3 is 16 residues. Germline V gene data show CDR1 as SGHDN and CDR2 as FVKESK. This chain's CDR3 is CASSQFSGGAGETQYF. The CDR3 DNA reads as TGTGCCAGCAGCCAATTCAGCGGGGGGGCCGGTGAGACCCAGTACTTC.

This clonotype occurred a few times. This chain connects TRBV6-2 or TRBV6-3 to TRBJ2-1, with TRBD2 matching over 12 bases. Trimming at V came to 6 bases and at J to 9 bases, leaving 15 bases not matched to a gene. Per the germline V gene, CDR1 is MNHEY and CDR2 is SVGEGT. The CDR3 contains 17 residues. CDR3 region: CASSFPVLAGGLGEQFF. The CDR3 bases are TGTGCCAGCAGCTTTCCGGTTCTAGCGGGGGGGCTGGGTGAGCAGTTCTTC.

J is TRBJ2-5 and V is TRBV28; weak D call: TRBD1 (5 bases). Deletions cut 7 bases from V and 5 bases from J, with 17 bases between. Germline CDR1 is MDHEN and CDR2 is SYDVKM. This CDR3 is built from 14 residues. The CDR3 region has the DNA TGTGCCAGCAACTATCAGGGTCGCCAGGAGACCCAGTACTTC. Amino acid sequence: CASNYQGRQETQYF. Variable domain in full (rest from reference TRBV28 and TRBJ2-5): DVKVTQSSRYLVKRTGEKVFLECVQDMDHENMFWYRQDPGLGLRLIYFSYDVKMKEKGDIPEGYSVSREKKERFSLILESASTNQTSMYLCASNYQGRQETQYFGPGTRLLVL.

This clonotype has just a few counts. V is TRBV7-3 and J is TRBJ2-7; 8 bases align to TRBD1. The CDR3 extends over 15 amino acids. V was pared by 5 bases and J by 3 bases, with 9 bases of the junction left unmatched. Germline-derived CDR1 and CDR2 are SGHTA and FQGTGA. CDR3 protein: CASSPGQGLNYEQYF. The CDR3 DNA sequence: TGTGCCAGCAGCCCTGGACAGGGCCTCAACTACGAGCAGTACTTC.

This clonotype was recorded only once. The chain employs TRBV3-1 and TRBJ2-5; D gene ambiguous. The tail of the sequence fits TRBJ2-1 better, so the J call may be wrong. In germline, CDR1 is LGHDT, CDR2 YNNKEL (reference sequence). The CDR3 sequence is 12 residues long. This CDR3 is CASSHPQETQFF. In nucleotides, the CDR3 is TGTGCCAGCAGCCACCCCCAAGAGACCCAGTTCTTC.

Of note for this clonotype: Given a much more abundant clone one base away, this may be a read error. V and J are TRBV10-3 and TRBJ1-1; 8 bases match TRBD1. Germline CDR1 reads ENHRY; CDR2 reads SYGVKD. The CDR3 covers 15 residues. The CDR3, as DNA: TGTGCCCTCAGTGAGGGGGACAGGAGGAACACTGAAGCTTTCTTT. This codes for CALSEGDRRNTEAFF.

V gene TRBV9 combines with J gene TRBJ2-3, with TRBD2 matching over 14 bases. The germline V gene has CDR1 SGDLS and CDR2 YYNGEE. V trimming: 4 bases; J trimming: 4 bases; junction bases outside the gene matches: 11. This CDR3 is built from 18 residues. The CDR3 protein is CASSSRHSTSGGADTQYF. The CDR3 DNA reads as TGTGCCAGCAGCTCCCGACATTCGACTAGCGGGGGGGCAGATACGCAGTATTTT.

This chain uses TRBV9 with TRBJ1-6; 9 bases align to TRBD1. J lost 3 bases, V lost 4 bases, and 11 bases had no gene match. This CDR3 contains 18 residues. The V gene's germline CDR1 is SGDLS and CDR2 YYNGEE. In DNA form, the CDR3 reads TGTGCCAGCAGCAACCTCCCGGGACAGGGACTCTATAATTCACCCCTCCACTTT. This encodes CASSNLPGQGLYNSPLHF.

This clonotype was counted between two and nine times. This rearrangement joins TRBV10-3 to TRBJ2-7; no clear D gene. This CDR3 region has 14 residues. V gave up 2 bases and J gave up 3 bases, with 11 bases separating them. Germline lookup yields CDR1 ENHRY and CDR2 SYGVKD. The CDR3 reads CAISEPGQLYEQYF. Here the CDR3 DNA reads TGTGCCATCAGTGAGCCTGGGCAGCTCTACGAGCAGTACTTC.

The chain recombines TRBV11-2 with TRBJ1-4, with D uncertain. The V end was cut by 1 base, the J end by 5 bases, with 8 bases between. Germline V gene lookup returns CDR1 SGHAT and CDR2 FQNNGV. This CDR3 is 14 amino acids long. The CDR3 protein is CASSLAPGNEKLFF. CDR3 DNA sequence: TGTGCCAGCAGCTTAGCTCCAGGAAATGAAAAACTGTTTTTT.

The V and J genes are TRBV20-1 and TRBJ2-7; 9 positions match TRBD1. The germline V gene has CDR1 DFQATT and CDR2 SNEGSKA (reference sequence). The V and J ends lost 2 bases and 2 bases, in that order; junction bases with no gene match: 4. There are 14 residues in the CDR3. The CDR3 sequence: CSARKGQGTYEQYF. DNA of the CDR3: TGCAGTGCTAGAAAGGGACAGGGAACCTACGAGCAGTACTTC.

The chain recombines TRBV5-5 with TRBJ2-7; no reliable D call. Germline CDR1 reads SGHKS; CDR2 reads YYEKEE (reference sequence). The CDR3 contains 11 residues. V was shortened by 0 bases and J by 7 bases, with 5 bases between the two germline ends. The CDR3 protein is CASSLETEQYF. CDR3 DNA: TGTGCCAGCAGCTTGGAGACAGAGCAGTACTTC.

The chain joins TRBV7-3 to TRBJ2-5, with 8 bases that match TRBD1. J was trimmed by 0 bases and V by 4 bases; bases with no gene match: 4. CDR1 and CDR2 (germline): SGHTA, FQGTGA. This CDR3 has 15 amino acids. In DNA, the CDR3 is TGTGCCAGCAGCTCGGGACAGGCGTACCAAGAGACCCAGTACTTC. Its protein product is CASSSGQAYQETQYF.

V and J are TRBV6-1 and TRBJ1-2; 7 positions match TRBD1. Germline loops: CDR1 MNHNS, CDR2 SASEGT. The V gene end was trimmed by 3 bases and the J gene end by 4 bases; junction bases not matched to a gene: 2. The CDR3 totals 13 residues. For the CDR3, the DNA is TGTGCCAGCAGTGAGGACAGGTCCTATGGCTACACCTTC. This translates into CASSEDRSYGYTF.

J is TRBJ2-1 and V is TRBV7-9; 15 nucleotides align to TRBD2. In germline, CDR1 is SEHNR, CDR2 FQNEAQ (reference sequence). The CDR3 covers 18 residues. The trim removed 6 bases at V and 4 bases at J, leaving 10 bases unmatched. Here the CDR3 DNA reads TGTGCCAGCAGTGGTGGTGGACTAGCGGGGGGGCTTTACAATGAGCAGTTCTTC. Amino acid sequence: CASSGGGLAGGLYNEQFF.

J is TRBJ2-5 and V is TRBV4-2; a weak D match, TRBD1 (5 bases). Between the trimmed V and J ends, which lost 2 bases and 3 bases, there was a span of 7 bases. Germline V CDR1 and CDR2: LGHNA, YNFKEQ. CDR3 size: 13 residues. CDR3 sequence reads: CASSQFREETQYF. As DNA, the CDR3 is TGTGCCAGCAGCCAATTCAGGGAAGAGACCCAGTACTTC.

The rearrangement joins TRBV4-2 to TRBJ2-5, with 13 bases identical to TRBD2. J lost 3 bases, V lost 0 bases, and 1 base had no gene match. From germline, CDR1 is LGHNA and CDR2 YNFKEQ. The CDR3 is 16 residues long. CDR3 in amino acids: CASSQELAGGKETQYF. As DNA, the CDR3 is TGTGCCAGCAGCCAAGAACTAGCGGGGGGGAAAGAGACCCAGTACTTC.

This clonotype was seen more than once but under ten times. The chain links TRBV7-2 to TRBJ2-5; 7 nucleotides agree with TRBD2. After removal of 5 bases from V and 4 bases from J, the junction contained 10 bases not matched to a gene. Germline V gene sequence: CDR1 SGHTA, CDR2 FQGNSA. This CDR3 region has 15 residues. The CDR3 loop is CASSLRTGTTETQYF. In DNA form, the CDR3 reads TGTGCCAGCAGCCTAAGGACCGGGACTACAGAGACCCAGTACTTC.

V and J are TRBV27 and TRBJ2-7, with TRBD2 matching over 7 bases. The CDR3 runs 16 residues. Germline CDR1 is MNHEY and CDR2 is SMNVEV (reference sequence). Trimming cost V 7 bases and J 2 bases; bases outside gene matches: 14. The CDR3 nucleotides read TGTGCCAGCACCCGGTGGCCCTCGGGGGGAACCTACGAGCAGTACTTC. Translation: CASTRWPSGGTYEQYF.

V usage is TRBV10-3 and J usage is TRBJ2-1; D is unresolved. V lost 2 bases and J lost 0, with 5 bases in between. The length of the CDR3 is 14 residues. In germline, CDR1 is ENHRY, CDR2 SYGVKD. CDR3 protein: CAISERSSYNEQFF. CDR3 DNA sequence: TGTGCCATCAGTGAGCGGAGCTCCTACAATGAGCAGTTCTTC.

The genes are TRBV7-2 and TRBJ2-3, with D possibly matching TRBD2 (5 bases). This CDR3 region has 13 residues. The germline gives CDR1 SGHTA, CDR2 FQGNSA. Trimming removed 2 bases at V and 4 bases at J, with 7 bases between. The CDR3 sequence is CASSLTEADTQYF. As DNA, the CDR3 is TGTGCCAGCAGCTTAACGGAGGCAGATACGCAGTATTTT.

This clonotype was seen only once. The V call is TRBV20-1, the J call TRBJ2-7, with TRBD1 identical over 8 bases. The CDR3 is 14 amino acids. Trimming cost V 6 bases and J 5 bases; bases outside gene matches: 12. CDR1 DFQATT and CDR2 SNEGSKA come from the germline V gene (reference sequence). The CDR3 region is CSAPPAGGIHEQYF. CDR3 nucleotides: TGCAGTGCCCCGCCTGCAGGGGGCATCCACGAGCAGTACTTC.